A selection of T cell receptor beta chains follows, all from one sample in a study of beta chain features in type 1 diabetes. Clones were sequenced by immunoSEQ multiplex PCR, and TCRdb holds only the in-frame ones, with some missing. The sample includes 300,000 or so clones, 7.5% to 9% of them seen just once. The sample consisted of central memory CD4+ T cells from blood. These receptors were taken from a woman in her late teens or twenties in good health. Each CDR3 is given with its conserved first and last residue. A D gene is named only where the DNA matches it firmly. Rows give clone size only sometimes, using once, few, many, or a class for an expanded clone.

j_call	v_call	d_call	clone_size	cdr3_nt	cdr3_aa
TRBJ2-7	TRBV21-1	-	-	TGTGCCAGCAGCAAACAGAGAAACAAGTTATACGAGCAGTACTTC	CASSKQRNKLYEQYF
TRBJ1-4	TRBV5-4	-	few	TGTGCCAGCAGCTTGTCATCCTCCCCTAATGAAAAACTGTTTTTT	CASSLSSSPNEKLFF
TRBJ2-5	TRBV11-2	TRBD2	few	TGTGCCAGCAGCTTAGCGACTAGCGGGTTTCATGAGACCCAGTACTTC	CASSLATSGFHETQYF
TRBJ2-1	TRBV4-2	TRBD1	-	TGTGCCAGCAGCCCAACCTGGACAGGGGGGATTAATGAGCAGTTCTTC	CASSPTWTGGINEQFF
TRBJ1-4	TRBV2	TRBD1	-	TGTGCCAGCAGATTACAGGGGGAGAGTGAAAAACTGTTTTTT	CASRLQGESEKLFF
TRBJ2-1	TRBV15	-	few	TGTGCCACCAGCAGAGAAGAGGGGCTGGGATTCTTC	CATSREEGLGFF
TRBJ2-7	TRBV7-2	TRBD2	-	TGTGCCAGCAGCCCCCCCGGGACTAGCGGGAGAATAATCCCCTACGAGCAGTACTTC	CASSPPGTSGRIIPYEQYF
TRBJ2-7	TRBV7-9	-	many	TGTGCCAGCAACTCCCTCGGGTACGAGCAGTACTTC	CASNSLGYEQYF
TRBJ2-7	TRBV11-2	-	few	TGTGCCAGCAGCCAGGGGGGCTACGAGCAGTACTTC	CASSQGGYEQYF
TRBJ2-4	TRBV6-5	TRBD1	many	TGTGCCAGCAGTGGGACAGGCGGAAACATTCAGTACTTC	CASSGTGGNIQYF
TRBJ2-3	TRBV7-2	TRBD2	few	TGTGCCAGCAGCCCAGAGGGACTAGCGGGAGTAGATACGCAGTATTTT	CASSPEGLAGVDTQYF
TRBJ2-7	TRBV7-3	-	many	TGTGCCAGCAGCCCGGACGGTAATCGCGAGCAGTACTTC	CASSPDGNREQYF
TRBJ2-5	TRBV13	-	-	TGTGCCAGCAGCTCCCGGAATAAAGACCCGACTAAGACCCAGTACTTC	CASSSRNKDPTKTQYF
TRBJ2-3	TRBV9	-	-	TGTGCCAGCAGCGTGAGCTTTAGAGGTGCAGATACGCAGTATTTT	CASSVSFRGADTQYF
TRBJ1-4	TRBV7-9	-	-	TGTGCCAGCAGCTTAGTAGGGCGGGGAAATGAAAAACTGTTTTTT	CASSLVGRGNEKLFF
TRBJ2-2	TRBV7-8	TRBD2	many	TGTGCCAGCAGCACACTAGCGGGAGTTTTCACCGGGGAGCTGTTTTTT	CASSTLAGVFTGELFF
TRBJ2-4	TRBV6-1	-	-	TGTGCCAGCCGAGGGGAGAACATTCAGTACTTC	CASRGENIQYF
TRBJ2-1	TRBV11-1	-	-	TGTGCCAGCAGCACCCGGGGACGGGGCGTGGGGAATGAGCAGTTCTTC	CASSTRGRGVGNEQFF
TRBJ2-1	TRBV6-5	TRBD2	-	TGTGCCAGCAGTTCGACTAGCGGTAGCTCCTACAATGAGCAGTTCTTC	CASSSTSGSSYNEQFF
TRBJ2-5	TRBV15	-	few	TGTGCCACCAGCAGAGATCAGGGTTTTCAAGAGACCCAGTACTTC	CATSRDQGFQETQYF
TRBJ2-4	TRBV7-3	-	few	TGTGCCAGCAGCTTACGGTCATCAGGACCCCCAAACATTCAGTACTTC	CASSLRSSGPPNIQYF
TRBJ1-5	TRBV27	-	-	TGTGCCAGCGGACGATTTAGCAATCAGCCCCAGCATTTT	CASGRFSNQPQHF
TRBJ2-3	TRBV18	-	few	TGTGCCAGCTCCCCCAGTCGAGGGACTAGCACAGATACGCAGTATTTT	CASSPSRGTSTDTQYF
TRBJ1-2	TRBV28	TRBD1	many	TGTGCCAGCAGTAGCAGCCGACAGGGCGGTGGCTACACCTTC	CASSSSRQGGGYTF
TRBJ2-7	TRBV4-2	-	-	TGTGCCAGCAGCCAAGTCCCGGACAGCTCCTACGAGCAGTACTTC	CASSQVPDSSYEQYF
TRBJ2-1	TRBV18	-	few	TGTGCCAGCTCACTAGGCGGCAGTTCCTACAATGAGCAGTTCTTC	CASSLGGSSYNEQFF
TRBJ2-3	TRBV29-1	-	few	TGCAGCGTTGAAGTTCAGTCGACGGGCACAGATACGCAGTATTTT	CSVEVQSTGTDTQYF
TRBJ2-1	TRBV7-2	TRBD2	-	TGTGCCAGCAGCCCCCGGACTAGCGGGGCCAATGAGCAGTTCTTC	CASSPRTSGANEQFF
TRBJ1-5	TRBV7-2	-	few	TGTGCCAGCAGCTTCGAAGGGAGGCCCCAGCATTTT	CASSFEGRPQHF
TRBJ2-1	TRBV5-4	-	-	TGTGCCAGCAGCTTGGCCAGCAGGGCGGACAATGAGCAGTTCTTC	CASSLASRADNEQFF
TRBJ2-1	TRBV9	TRBD2	many	TGTGCCAGCAGCGTAGAAGCTAGCGGGAGAGGTGAGCAGTTCTTC	CASSVEASGRGEQFF